Presented here are 7 T cell receptor beta chains from one specimen sequenced in a study of cytomegalovirus exposure and HLA in healthy donors. This PCR relied on a set of 60 Vbeta primers and 13 Jbeta primers. Profiling relied on immunoSEQ multiplex PCR, and the TCRdb table lists in-frame clones only, not all of them. The sample lists about 110,000 clones, over 75% occurring once. The material sequenced was PBMCs. These TCRs come from a man aged 30-40 years in good health and CMV-seronegative.

V and J are TRBV28 and TRBJ1-1; the match to TRBD1 covers 9 bases. Germline values: CDR1 MDHEN, CDR2 SYDVKM. There are 17 residues in the CDR3. With V trimmed by 4 bases and J by 3 bases, 12 bases remained unmatched. This CDR3 is CASSSPTGGRGDTEAFF. The DNA for the CDR3 is TGTGCCAGCAGTTCTCCCACAGGGGGCCGTGGGGACACTGAAGCTTTCTTT.

This clone has only one observation. The J gene is TRBJ1-1, the V gene TRBV7-9; weak D call: TRBD1 (5 bases). Germline CDR1 is SEHNR and CDR2 is FQNEAQ (reference sequence). The CDR3 sequence is 13 residues long. Trimming cost V 5 bases and J 6 bases, with 13 bases left between them. CDR3 protein: CASSPGGTAEAFF. In nucleotides, the CDR3 is TGTGCCAGCAGCCCTGGAGGGACCGCTGAAGCTTTCTTT.

V usage is TRBV28 and J usage is TRBJ1-2; D possibly corresponds to TRBD1 (5 bases). V lost 6 bases to trimming and J lost 2 bases, with 13 bases between them. This CDR3 has 14 amino acids. Germline V gene sequence: CDR1 MDHEN, CDR2 SYDVKM. CDR3 DNA sequence: TGTGCCAGCAGCCAGACAGTCCCCAACTATGGCTACACCTTC. Its protein product is CASSQTVPNYGYTF.

This clone has more than one count but fewer than ten. V is TRBV5-1 and J is TRBJ1-2; the match to TRBD1 covers 9 bases. The CDR3 loop spans 14 amino acids. The germline CDR1 and CDR2 sequences are SGHRS and YFSETQ. Trimming took 4 bases from V and 6 from J; bases not matched to a gene: 7. The CDR3 DNA follows: TGCGCCAGCAGCGCCTTACAGGGGGCCAATGGCTACACCTTC. Its translation: CASSALQGANGYTF.

The chain carries TRBV30 and TRBJ2-7; 11 nucleotides agree with TRBD1. With 3 bases clipped from V and 7 bases from J, the junction kept 11 bases outside the gene matches. The CDR3 extends over 15 amino acids. Germline CDR1 and CDR2: GTSNPN and SVGIG (reference sequence). CDR3: CAWSETGTGGREQYF. In DNA form, the CDR3 reads TGTGCCTGGAGCGAAACCGGGACAGGGGGGCGGGAGCAGTACTTC.

The sample holds one count of this clone. The chain has TRBV6-1 and TRBJ2-7; the match to TRBD1 covers 11 bases. J lost 5 bases, V lost 4 bases, and 7 bases had no gene match. Germline lookup yields CDR1 MNHNS and CDR2 SASEGT. The CDR3 is 15 residues long. The CDR3 sequence: CASSVGQGAFNEQYF. The CDR3 DNA sequence: TGTGCCAGCAGTGTAGGACAGGGGGCGTTTAACGAGCAGTACTTC.

CDR3 residues: CASRPTNDNTQYF. As DNA, the CDR3 is TGTGCCAGCAGACCTACGAACGATAATACGCAGTATTTT. The V call is TRBV6-5, the J call TRBJ2-3, with D uncertain. V shed 6 bases and J shed 7 bases, with 14 bases lying between them. The CDR3 is 13 residues long. Germline V gene lookup returns CDR1 MNHEY and CDR2 SVGAGI.